The 18 T cell receptor beta chains presented below share a single source sample, sequenced in a study of blood T cell repertoires in COVID-19 (dated by TCRdb to 2019 to 2021). Libraries were constructed by the immunoSEQ multiplex PCR assay. TCRdb provides this immuneACCESS table in a form limited to in-frame rearrangements. Some clones are lacking; in checked studies, under half of them reflect an unresolved V gene, and why the rest are absent is not known. This sample lists 75,000 to 90,000 clones; roughly 91% were detected once. Under 2.5% of the sample belongs to the ten largest clones. Sequenced: peripheral blood. Receptor source: a woman in her fifties or sixties in a cohort sampled during active COVID-19.

The chain combines TRBV5-1 with TRBJ2-3, with 11 bases aligning to TRBD2. The CDR3 has 18 amino acids. The V segment lost 0 bases and the J segment 0 bases; nucleotides outside the gene matches: 6. Per the germline V gene, CDR1 is SGHRS and CDR2 is YFSETQ. For the CDR3, the DNA is TGCGCCAGCAGCTTGGGCACTAGCGGGAGTACTAGCACAGATACGCAGTATTTT. Its protein is CASSLGTSGSTSTDTQYF.

This rearrangement joins TRBV4-1 to TRBJ2-1; TRBD1 might be the D (6 bases). Germline V lookup: CDR1 MGHRA, CDR2 YSYEKL. V was trimmed by 4 bases and J by 5 bases, leaving 15 bases between them. The CDR3 is 15 residues long. The CDR3 is CASSPGVGANNEQFF. CDR3 bases: TGCGCCAGCAGCCCTGGTGTGGGGGCAAACAATGAGCAGTTCTTC.

The chain has TRBV4-1 and TRBJ1-2, with a possible D match to TRBD1 (6 bases). CDR3 size: 14 residues. From germline, CDR1 is MGHRA and CDR2 YSYEKL. V lost 4 bases and J lost 0, with 9 bases in between. CDR3 nucleotide sequence: TGCGCCAGCAGCCCAGGGGCCTCTAACTATGGCTACACCTTC. This translates into CASSPGASNYGYTF.

This clone was seen once. The chain carries TRBV5-1 and TRBJ2-5, with 8 bases aligning to TRBD2. The germline gives CDR1 SGHRS, CDR2 YFSETQ. Unmatched junction bases numbered 7, after V lost 1 base and J lost 5 bases. CDR3 length equals 15 residues. DNA for the CDR3: TGCGCCAGCAGCTTGCCAGCGGGAGTGGTGGAGACCCAGTACTTC. Amino acids: CASSLPAGVVETQYF.

There are a few counts of this clone. The J gene is TRBJ2-7, the V gene TRBV7-8; possibly TRBD2 for D (6 bases). Trimming left V 5 bases short and J 2 bases short, with 25 bases between. CDR3 size: 18 residues. Looked up from germline, CDR1 is SGHVS and CDR2 is FQNEAQ. CDR3 sequence: CASSALRRGRAIPYEQYF. The CDR3 region has the DNA TGTGCCAGCAGCGCCCTACGGAGGGGTCGGGCGATTCCCTACGAGCAGTACTTC.

The chain employs TRBV5-1 and TRBJ2-1; D is unresolved. The length of the CDR3 is 12 residues. Germline-derived CDR1 and CDR2 are SGHRS and YFSETQ. V was shortened by 0 bases and J by 8 bases, with 6 bases between the two germline ends. DNA of the CDR3: TGCGCCAGCAGCTTGGGTTCCTATGAGCAGTTCTTC. Translation: CASSLGSYEQFF.

The J gene is TRBJ2-7, the V gene TRBV30; no firm D call. Germline CDR1 GTSNPN, CDR2 SVGIG (reference sequence). This CDR3 is built from 13 residues. V was pared by 2 bases and J by 3 bases, with 11 bases between. CDR3 sequence reads: CAWSLRRVYEQYF. CDR3 DNA sequence: TGTGCCTGGAGTCTGAGGAGAGTCTACGAGCAGTACTTC.

This rearrangement joins TRBV6-5 to TRBJ1-2, with D unclear. This CDR3 spans 13 amino acids. V lost 4 bases and J 2 bases, leaving 8 bases between the germline ends. CDR1 is MNHEY and CDR2 is SVGAGI in the germline V gene. CDR3 sequence (DNA): TGTGCCAGCAGTTTTGACGGGAACTATGGCTACACCTTC. This sequence encodes CASSFDGNYGYTF.

The chain couples TRBV6-4 to TRBJ2-3; 9 nucleotides align to TRBD2. CDR1 and CDR2 (germline): MRHNA, SNTAGT. V lost 4 bases, J lost 1 base, and 3 bases stayed unmatched. This CDR3 has 15 residues. CDR3 bases: TGTGCCAGCAGTGCTGCTAGCGGGGGCACAGATACGCAGTATTTT. Its protein product is CASSAASGGTDTQYF.

Only one count was recorded for this clone. J is TRBJ2-3 and V is TRBV7-3; D is uncertain. V was clipped by 1 base and J by 9 bases, with 8 bases between them. Germline V gives CDR1 SGHTA, CDR2 FQGTGA. The CDR3 has 12 amino acids. The CDR3: CASSLSGLTQYF. Written as DNA, the CDR3 is TGTGCCAGCAGCTTAAGCGGCCTCACGCAGTATTTT.

The chain has TRBV28 and TRBJ1-2; TRBD1 agrees at 7 bases. V shed 1 base, J shed 7 bases, and the junction held 6 bases outside the gene matches. Per the germline V gene, CDR1 is MDHEN and CDR2 is SYDVKM. The CDR3 runs 14 residues. CDR3 bases: TGTGCCAGCAGTTTATTGGGTCCAGGGGGTGGCTACACCTTC. Protein sequence: CASSLLGPGGGYTF.

J is TRBJ2-2 and V is TRBV11-2; D is unclear. CDR3 length: 15 residues. Trimming removed 1 base at V and 2 bases at J, with 8 bases between. CDR1 and CDR2 (germline): SGHAT, FQNNGV. CDR3 loop: CASSLVAGNTGELFF. The DNA of the CDR3 is TGTGCCAGCAGCTTAGTTGCAGGAAACACCGGGGAGCTGTTTTTT.

This chain uses TRBV6-5 with TRBJ1-1, with a tentative D call TRBD1 (6 bases). The CDR3 sequence is 13 residues long. Trimming removed 7 bases from V and 0 bases from J, with 9 bases in between. Per the germline V gene, CDR1 is MNHEY and CDR2 is SVGAGI. The CDR3 sequence: CASTGQLNTEAFF. CDR3 sequence (DNA): TGTGCCAGCACCGGACAGCTGAACACTGAAGCTTTCTTT.

Concerning this clone: Compared with germline, one end of the junction differs, possibly owing to a read error. Different DNA sequences within this sample yield the same CDR3. V and J are TRBV19 and TRBJ1-2, with D tentatively TRBD1 (5 bases). Germline assignment: CDR1 LNHDA and CDR2 SQIVND (reference sequence). The CDR3 covers 14 residues. DNA of the CDR3: TGTGCCAGTAGTTACACAGACAGAAGCTATGGCTACACTTTC. This sequence encodes CASSYTDRSYGYTF.

The chain has TRBV12-5 and TRBJ2-7; 9 positions match TRBD2. The CDR3 has 16 amino acids. V trimming: 5 bases; J trimming: 3 bases; junction bases outside the gene matches: 11. Germline V gives CDR1 LGHNT, CDR2 FRNRAP. CDR3 coding DNA: TGTGCTAGTGGTCCTGTGGCGGGAGGGGTTCTCTACGAGCAGTACTTC. This encodes CASGPVAGGVLYEQYF.

This clone was counted only a few times. This chain connects TRBV27 to TRBJ2-7, with unresolved D. The CDR3 runs 15 residues. Trimming cost V 6 bases and J 2 bases, with 17 bases left between them. Germline V gene sequence: CDR1 MNHEY, CDR2 SMNVEV (reference sequence). CDR3 coding DNA: TGTGCCAGCAGCCTCATCCGGGTCTCCCCCTACGAGCAGTACTTC. This sequence encodes CASSLIRVSPYEQYF.

The chain combines TRBV6-6 with TRBJ1-3, with 7 bases lining up with TRBD1. J lost 1 base, V lost 3 bases, and 3 bases had no gene match. This CDR3 is built from 15 residues. Germline V gene sequence: CDR1 MNHNY, CDR2 SVGAGI (reference sequence). CDR3 sequence: CASSYSTGSGNTIYF. Here the CDR3 DNA reads TGTGCCAGCAGTTATTCGACAGGGTCTGGAAACACCATATATTTT.

The V gene is TRBV20-1, the J gene TRBJ2-1, with D maybe TRBD1 (6 bases). The CDR3 extends over 11 amino acids. The V gene's germline CDR1 is DFQATT and CDR2 SNEGSKA (reference sequence). V lost 3 bases, J lost 7 bases, and 7 bases lay in between. Written as DNA, the CDR3 is TGCAGTGCTAGCAGGGGTAATGAGCAGTTCTTC. This codes for CSASRGNEQFF.